A selection of T cell receptor beta chains follows, all from one sample in a study of shared clonotypes between healthy human individuals. TCRdb's copy holds only in-frame clones and misses some; the assay was immunoSEQ multiplex PCR. The profile shows around 550,000 clones, approximately 95% of them singletons. The sequencing sample was made of naive CD8+ T cells sorted from blood. Receptors were obtained from a woman aged 30 to 39 in good health. Each CDR3 is given with its conserved first and last residue.

j_gene: TRBJ2-7
v_gene: TRBV19
CDR3aa: CATHGDVGPYEQYF

j_gene: TRBJ2-2
v_gene: TRBV9
CDR3aa: CASSEAGDIGGELFF

j_gene: TRBJ1-2
v_gene: TRBV13
CDR3aa: CATRGPGQYGYTF

j_gene: TRBJ2-5
v_gene: TRBV27
CDR3aa: CASSFRGKETQYF

j_gene: TRBJ2-2
v_gene: TRBV9
CDR3aa: CASSQGTQNTGELFF

j_gene: TRBJ2-5
v_gene: TRBV5-8
CDR3aa: CASSFDWGEQETQYF

j_gene: TRBJ2-7
v_gene: TRBV28
CDR3aa: CAIGGQVSSYEQYF

j_gene: TRBJ1-1
v_gene: TRBV1
CDR3aa: CTSSQDLGDTEAFF

j_gene: TRBJ2-1
v_gene: TRBV7-9
CDR3aa: CASSLRGLVSYNEQFF

j_gene: TRBJ1-1
v_gene: TRBV13
CDR3aa: CASSLEGLGTEAFF

j_gene: TRBJ2-2
v_gene: TRBV7-2
CDR3aa: CASPTLAAYTGELFF

j_gene: TRBJ2-1
v_gene: TRBV9
CDR3aa: CASSAVPREGAYNEQFF

j_gene: TRBJ2-7
v_gene: TRBV30
CDR3aa: CALTGGVSYEQYF

j_gene: TRBJ1-2
v_gene: TRBV4-1
CDR3aa: CASSQLGQGADGYTF

j_gene: TRBJ2-1
v_gene: TRBV7-9
CDR3aa: CASTPRPGTSGINEQFF

j_gene: TRBJ2-7
v_gene: TRBV5-6
CDR3aa: CASSLTRLSYEQYF

j_gene: TRBJ1-2
v_gene: TRBV7-2
CDR3aa: CASSPGETSNYGYTF

j_gene: TRBJ2-5
v_gene: TRBV10-2
CDR3aa: CASGGGHPGPQYF

j_gene: TRBJ2-3
v_gene: TRBV5-4
CDR3aa: CASSPPSSTDTQYF

j_gene: TRBJ1-1
v_gene: TRBV11-2
CDR3aa: CASSLNRENTEAFF

j_gene: TRBJ2-7
v_gene: TRBV13
CDR3aa: CASSLGGTSYYEQYF

j_gene: TRBJ2-3
v_gene: TRBV6-6
CDR3aa: CASSALFGERDTQYF

j_gene: TRBJ2-1
v_gene: TRBV2
CDR3aa: CASSRERGEGPYNEQFF

j_gene: TRBJ2-1
v_gene: TRBV5-4
CDR3aa: CASSARLAGLRGEHEQFF

j_gene: TRBJ1-4
v_gene: TRBV27
CDR3aa: CASSPTGGNEKLFF

j_gene: TRBJ1-4
v_gene: TRBV6-5
CDR3aa: CASSSGTPATNEKLFF

j_gene: TRBJ1-6
v_gene: TRBV5-4
CDR3aa: CASSFGTGKSNSPLHF

j_gene: TRBJ2-7
v_gene: TRBV19
CDR3aa: CASKLAAEAYEQYF

j_gene: TRBJ2-7
v_gene: TRBV7-6
CDR3aa: CASSSRAGTYEQYF

j_gene: TRBJ2-7
v_gene: TRBV5-4
CDR3aa: CASSWDSSYEQYF

j_gene: TRBJ1-1
v_gene: TRBV5-1
CDR3aa: CASSPGQGNTEAFF

j_gene: TRBJ2-7
v_gene: TRBV5-8
CDR3aa: CASSFLSPGRQSSYEQYF